A single sample gave rise to the 26 T cell receptor beta chains below, sequenced in a study of radiation and T cells in renal cell carcinoma. Clones were read by immunoSEQ multiplex PCR, and TCRdb kept only the in-frame ones, dropping some. The sample yields approximately 150,000 clones, around 89% seen once. Time point noted: baseline pretreatment blood. Treatment: 15 Gy SBRT to primary tumor, nephrectomy 4 weeks later. The sequenced sample was blood, obtained from a patient whose treatment included radiotherapy and nephrectomy. All receptors derive from a woman in her 70s with renal cell carcinoma.

V and J are TRBV10-2 and TRBJ1-5, with 8 bases identical to TRBD1. The germline CDR1 and CDR2 sequences are WSHSY and SAAADI. The CDR3 runs to 15 residues. V was clipped by 7 bases and J by 0 bases; unmatched bases: 5. The CDR3 DNA is TGCGCCAGCACCCGGGACAGGTATAGCAATCAGCCCCAGCATTTT. It codes for CASTRDRYSNQPQHF.

This chain links TRBV29-1 with TRBJ2-5; 12 bases are a match to TRBD2. There are 16 residues in the CDR3. Looked up from germline, CDR1 is SQVTM and CDR2 is ANQGSEA. Losses at the gene ends were 0 bases for V and 2 bases for J; bases not matched to a gene: 4. The CDR3 bases are TGCAGCGTTGAAGACCCTCTAGCGGGGGGGCAAGAGACCCAGTACTTC. Translation: CSVEDPLAGGQETQYF.

The chain uses TRBV6-1 and TRBJ2-7; D possibly uses TRBD1 or TRBD2 (5 bases each). The V end lost 6 bases, the J end lost 2 bases, and 14 bases lay between the germline ends. The germline V gene encodes CDR1 MNHNS and CDR2 SASEGT. The CDR3 is made up of 14 amino acids. CDR3 DNA: TGTGCCAGCAGGTCTTCGGGACCAGCCTACGAGCAGTACTTC. It is translated as CASRSSGPAYEQYF.

The chain has TRBV30 and TRBJ2-2, with TRBD2 matching over 8 bases. Germline trimming cut 3 bases from V and 1 base from J; bases unmatched to any gene: 1. CDR1 is GTSNPN, CDR2 SVGIG, per germline (reference sequence). This CDR3 is built from 14 residues. The CDR3 coding sequence is TGTGCCTGGAGGCTAGCGGGGAACACCGGGGAGCTGTTTTTT. It translates to CAWRLAGNTGELFF. Full variable domain (remainder filled in from reference TRBV30 and TRBJ2-2): SQTIHQWPATLVQPVGSPLSLECTVEGTSNPNLYWYRQAAGRGLQLLFYSVGIGQISSEVPQNLSASRPQDRQFILSSKKLLLSDSGFYLCAWRLAGNTGELFFGEGSRLTVL.

The J gene is TRBJ1-2, the V gene TRBV4-2, with a weak D call TRBD1 (6 bases). The CDR3 totals 16 residues. Germline-derived CDR1 and CDR2 are LGHNA and YNFKEQ. V was pared by 1 base and J by 2 bases, with 14 bases between. The CDR3 DNA reads as TGTGCCAGCAGCCAAGTTGGGGGCAGAAGGAACTATGGCTACACCTTC. Protein sequence: CASSQVGGRRNYGYTF.

This chain connects TRBV9 to TRBJ2-6; D tentatively reads TRBD1 or TRBD2 (5 bases each). CDR1 and CDR2 (germline): SGDLS, YYNGEE. The V gene lost 0 bases and the J gene lost 4 bases, with 8 bases spanning the gap. There are 15 residues in the CDR3. This CDR3 is CASSVVGGGANVLTF. CDR3 DNA: TGTGCCAGCAGCGTAGTTGGGGGAGGGGCCAACGTCCTGACTTTC.

The chain couples TRBV27 to TRBJ2-1; D not resolved. Trimming shortened V by 7 bases and J by 3 bases, and 4 bases separated the two germline ends. The CDR3 spans 11 residues. CDR1 is MNHEY and CDR2 is SMNVEV in the germline V gene (reference sequence). The CDR3 bases are TGTGCCAGCACGTTCTACAATGAGCAGTTCTTC. Protein: CASTFYNEQFF.

The chain couples TRBV5-1 to TRBJ2-5; unclear D gene. V shed 0 bases and J shed 6 bases, with 3 bases lying between them. CDR1 is SGHRS and CDR2 is YFSETQ in the germline V gene. The CDR3 runs 11 residues. CDR3 sequence: CASSLGKTQYF. The CDR3 nucleotides are TGCGCCAGCAGCTTGGGAAAGACCCAGTACTTC. Together with reference TRBV5-1 and TRBJ2-5, the CDR3 gives the full variable domain: KAGVTQTPRYLIKTRGQQVTLSCSPISGHRSVSWYQQTPGQGLQFLFEYFSETQRNKGNFPGRFSGRQFSNSRSEMNVSTLELGDSALYLCASSLGKTQYFGPGTRLLVL.

V gene TRBV5-1 combines with J gene TRBJ2-2, with 8 bases fitting TRBD2. The length of the CDR3 is 15 residues. Trimming at V came to 3 bases and at J to 6 bases, leaving 7 bases not matched to a gene. CDR1 is SGHRS, CDR2 YFSETQ, per germline. The CDR3 region has the DNA TGCGCCAGCAGCTCCGGGACTAGTGACGCCGGGGAGCTGTTTTTT. It codes for CASSSGTSDAGELFF.

The J gene is TRBJ2-5, the V gene TRBV5-4; D not certain. V was cut by 7 bases and J by 1 base, with 11 bases left in between. The germline V gene encodes CDR1 SGHNT and CDR2 YYREEE (reference sequence). CDR3 size: 13 residues. CDR3: CASGLTAQETQYF. The CDR3 nucleotides read TGTGCCAGCGGGTTAACGGCCCAAGAGACCCAGTACTTC.

The J gene is TRBJ2-5, the V gene TRBV5-8, with 12 bases matching TRBD2. Germline loops: CDR1 SGHTS, CDR2 YDEGEE. V shed 5 bases and J 5 bases; nucleotides not matched to a gene: 7. The CDR3 totals 15 residues. The CDR3 DNA follows: TGTGCCAGCAGGTTCCTAGCGGGGGGGATTGAGACCCAGTACTTC. As protein: CASRFLAGGIETQYF.

This clone has more than one count but fewer than ten. The chain is built from TRBV5-1 and TRBJ1-2, with 7 nucleotides matching TRBD1. Germline CDR1 is SGHRS and CDR2 is YFSETQ. The CDR3 covers 13 residues. V trimming: 4 bases; J trimming: 8 bases; junction bases outside the gene matches: 8. CDR3 nucleotide sequence: TGCGCCAGCAGCCCGAAACAGGGGCAGGGCTACACCTTC. Translation gives CASSPKQGQGYTF. The variable domain in full, with the rest retrieved from reference TRBV5-1 and TRBJ1-2, is KAGVTQTPRYLIKTRGQQVTLSCSPISGHRSVSWYQQTPGQGLQFLFEYFSETQRNKGNFPGRFSGRQFSNSRSEMNVSTLELGDSALYLCASSPKQGQGYTFGSGTRLTVV.

This clone was detected only a few times. Other DNA sequences in this sample translate to the same CDR3. This chain connects TRBV20-1 to TRBJ1-5; D ambiguous. The length of the CDR3 is 11 residues. V was pared by 3 bases and J by 4 bases, with 4 bases between. CDR1 and CDR2 (germline): DFQATT, SNEGSKA (reference sequence). The CDR3 DNA sequence: TGCAGTGCTAGTTCGAATCAGCCCCAGCATTTT. Translating it yields CSASSNQPQHF.

The chain employs TRBV7-2 and TRBJ2-7; D not resolved. V lost 3 bases and J lost 0, with 9 bases in between. The CDR3 runs to 14 residues. Per germline, CDR1 SGHTA and CDR2 FQGNSA. The CDR3 region is CASSFGVTSYEQYF. For the CDR3, the DNA is TGTGCCAGCAGCTTTGGGGTAACCTCCTACGAGCAGTACTTC.

This chain connects TRBV9 to TRBJ2-3; 7 positions agree with TRBD1. V lost 3 bases, J lost 3 bases, and 19 bases stayed unmatched. Germline V gives CDR1 SGDLS, CDR2 YYNGEE. This CDR3 contains 19 residues. The CDR3 coding sequence is TGTGCCAGCAGCGCCTCAAGTCTAGGGGGCGCATTCAGGACAGATACGCAGTATTTT. Encoded protein: CASSASSLGGAFRTDTQYF.

J is TRBJ2-5 and V is TRBV7-8, with D uncertain. V was cut by 1 base and J by 5 bases, with 14 bases left in between. Germline V CDR1 and CDR2: SGHVS, FQNEAQ. The CDR3 sequence is 15 residues long. The CDR3 loop is CASSLGGGMGETQYF. In DNA, the CDR3 is TGTGCCAGCAGCTTAGGGGGTGGAATGGGGGAGACCCAGTACTTC.

This sequence joins TRBV14 and TRBJ2-3; 7 positions agree with TRBD1. Per germline, CDR1 SGHDN and CDR2 FVKESK. The CDR3 is 16 amino acids. V trimming: 3 bases; J trimming: 1 base; junction bases outside the gene matches: 7. Here the CDR3 reads CASSHRQGIGTDTQYF. Written as DNA, the CDR3 is TGTGCCAGCAGCCACCGACAGGGAATCGGCACAGATACGCAGTATTTT.

The rearrangement links TRBV5-4 to TRBJ2-7; 11 nucleotides line up with TRBD2. Germline CDR1 reads SGHNT; CDR2 reads YYREEE (reference sequence). This CDR3 is 15 amino acids long. V shed 2 bases and J 6 bases; nucleotides not matched to a gene: 7. Written as DNA, the CDR3 is TGTGCCAGCAGCTTTAGACTAGCGGGATCTGGCGAGCAGTACTTC. Translated: CASSFRLAGSGEQYF.

This sequence joins TRBV5-4 and TRBJ2-1, with 8 bases lining up with TRBD1. The V gene end was trimmed by 5 bases and the J gene end by 3 bases; junction bases not matched to a gene: 7. This CDR3 contains 15 residues. From germline, CDR1 is SGHNT and CDR2 YYREEE (reference sequence). The CDR3 region is CASSRPGQGYNEQFF. In DNA, the CDR3 is TGTGCCAGCAGTCGTCCTGGACAGGGCTACAATGAGCAGTTCTTC.

The chain uses TRBV2 and TRBJ1-2; perhaps TRBD1 as D (5 bases). The CDR3 is 14 amino acids. Germline CDR1 is SNHLY and CDR2 is FYNNEI. V lost 0 bases and J lost 5, with 10 bases in between. The CDR3 sequence: CASSEASGLYGYTF. The DNA of the CDR3 is TGTGCCAGCAGTGAAGCGTCAGGGCTGTATGGCTACACCTTC.

The gene calls are TRBV2 and TRBJ1-5; 8 positions agree with TRBD1. J was trimmed by 7 bases and V by 7 bases; bases with no gene match: 15. Germline assignment: CDR1 SNHLY and CDR2 FYNNEI. There are 16 residues in the CDR3. For the CDR3, the DNA is TGTGCCAGCACTTCTGCTCCCACAGGGGGAGTACAGCCCCAGCATTTT. This sequence encodes CASTSAPTGGVQPQHF. The whole variable domain, remainder taken from reference TRBV2 and TRBJ1-5, is EPEVTQTPSHQVTQMGQEVILRCVPISNHLYFYWYRQILGQKVEFLVSFYNNEISEKSEIFDDQFSVERPDGSNFTLKIRSTKLEDSAMYFCASTSAPTGGVQPQHFGDGTRLSIL.

This clone was counted once. The chain recombines TRBV6-1 with TRBJ1-5, with TRBD1 as a possible D gene (5 bases). CDR1 and CDR2 from the germline V gene are MNHNS and SASEGT. The ends were cut back, 8 bases at V and 0 bases at J, with 11 bases in the middle. The CDR3 is made up of 14 amino acids. CDR3 amino acids: CASGGDSSNQPQHF. CDR3 DNA: TGTGCCAGCGGGGGAGACAGTAGCAATCAGCCCCAGCATTTT.

This chain links TRBV6-5 with TRBJ2-3; 14 nucleotides align to TRBD2. CDR1 and CDR2 from the germline V gene are MNHEY and SVGAGI. V dropped 4 bases and J dropped 4; count of bases not matched to a gene: 4. The CDR3 loop spans 16 amino acids. The DNA for the CDR3 is TGTGCCAGCAGTTCTGGGACTAGCGGGGGCGCAGATACGCAGTATTTT. It yields the protein CASSSGTSGGADTQYF.

The rearrangement links TRBV7-2 to TRBJ1-4; D gene unclear. The V and J ends lost 1 base and 2 bases respectively, with 8 bases between them. The CDR3 totals 15 residues. Germline V gene lookup returns CDR1 SGHTA and CDR2 FQGNSA. The CDR3 bases are TGTGCCAGCAGCTTAGGGAGAGGGACTAATGAAAAACTGTTTTTT. It encodes CASSLGRGTNEKLFF. Drawing the rest from reference TRBV7-2 and TRBJ1-4, the complete variable domain is GAGVSQSPSNKVTEKGKDVELRCDPISGHTALYWYRQSLGQGLEFLIYFQGNSAPDKSGLPSDRFSAERTGGSVSTLTIQRTQQEDSAVYLCASSLGRGTNEKLFFGSGTQLSVL.

V and J are TRBV6-5 and TRBJ2-3, with a tentative D call TRBD2 (7 bases). Trimming cost V 5 bases and J 0 bases, with 12 bases left between them. Germline V gene data show CDR1 as MNHEY and CDR2 as SVGAGI. This CDR3 contains 15 residues. The CDR3 protein is CASSRGGPSTDTQYF. The DNA of the CDR3 is TGTGCCAGCAGTAGGGGGGGGCCTAGCACAGATACGCAGTATTTT.

The V and J genes are TRBV5-1 and TRBJ1-5; 10 positions agree with TRBD1. The trim removed 4 bases at V and 2 bases at J, leaving 3 bases unmatched. The CDR3 extends over 15 amino acids. CDR1 is SGHRS and CDR2 is YFSETQ in the germline V gene. The CDR3 DNA follows: TGCGCCAGCAGCCCCGGACAGGGGGGCAATCAGCCCCAGCATTTT. This encodes CASSPGQGGNQPQHF.